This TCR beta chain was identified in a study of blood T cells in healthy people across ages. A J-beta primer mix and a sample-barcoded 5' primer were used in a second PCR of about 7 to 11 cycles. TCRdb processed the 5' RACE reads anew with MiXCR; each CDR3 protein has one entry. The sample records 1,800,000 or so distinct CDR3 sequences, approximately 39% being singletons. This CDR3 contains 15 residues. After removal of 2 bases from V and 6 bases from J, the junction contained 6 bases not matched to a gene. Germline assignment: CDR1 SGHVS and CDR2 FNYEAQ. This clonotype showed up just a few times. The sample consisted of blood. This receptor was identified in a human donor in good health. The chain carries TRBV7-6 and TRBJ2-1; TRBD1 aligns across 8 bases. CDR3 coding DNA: TGTGCCAGCAGCTTATCCCGACAGGGGAGCAATGAGCAGTTCTTC. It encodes CASSLSRQGSNEQFF. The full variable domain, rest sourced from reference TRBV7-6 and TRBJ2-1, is GAGVSQSPRYKVTKRGQDVALRCDPISGHVSLYWYRQALGQGPEFLTYFNYEAQQDKSGLPNDRFSAERPEGSISTLTIQRTEQRDSAMYRCASSLSRQGSNEQFFGPGTRLTVL.